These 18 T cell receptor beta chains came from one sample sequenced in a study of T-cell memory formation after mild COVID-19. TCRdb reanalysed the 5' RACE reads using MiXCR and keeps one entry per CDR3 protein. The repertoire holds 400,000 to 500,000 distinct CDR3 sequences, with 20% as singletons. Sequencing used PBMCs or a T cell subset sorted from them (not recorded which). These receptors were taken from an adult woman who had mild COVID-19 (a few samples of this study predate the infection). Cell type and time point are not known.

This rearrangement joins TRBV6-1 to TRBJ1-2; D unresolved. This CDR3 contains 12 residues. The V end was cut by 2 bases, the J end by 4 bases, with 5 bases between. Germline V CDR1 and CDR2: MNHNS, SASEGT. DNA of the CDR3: TGTGCCAGCAGTGAACCTATCTATGGCTACACCTTC. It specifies CASSEPIYGYTF.

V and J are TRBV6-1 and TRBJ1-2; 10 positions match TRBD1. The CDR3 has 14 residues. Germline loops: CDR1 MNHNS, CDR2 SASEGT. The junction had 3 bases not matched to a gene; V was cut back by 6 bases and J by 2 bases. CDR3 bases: TGTGCCAGCAGCCAGACAGGGGGCAACTATGGCTACACCTTC. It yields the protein CASSQTGGNYGYTF.

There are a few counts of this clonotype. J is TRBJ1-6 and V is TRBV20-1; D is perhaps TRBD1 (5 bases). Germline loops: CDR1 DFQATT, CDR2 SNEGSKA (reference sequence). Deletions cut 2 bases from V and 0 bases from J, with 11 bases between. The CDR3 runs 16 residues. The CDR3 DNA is TGCAGTGCTAGACAGGGCTCGAGCTCCTATAATTCACCCCTCCACTTT. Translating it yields CSARQGSSSYNSPLHF.

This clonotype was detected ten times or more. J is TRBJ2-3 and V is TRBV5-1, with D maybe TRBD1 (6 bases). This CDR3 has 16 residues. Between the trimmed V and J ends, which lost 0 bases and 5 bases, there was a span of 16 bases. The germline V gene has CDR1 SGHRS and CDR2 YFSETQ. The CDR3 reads CASSLVGARVGDTQYF. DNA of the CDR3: TGCGCCAGCAGCTTGGTGGGGGCCCGCGTTGGAGATACGCAGTATTTT.

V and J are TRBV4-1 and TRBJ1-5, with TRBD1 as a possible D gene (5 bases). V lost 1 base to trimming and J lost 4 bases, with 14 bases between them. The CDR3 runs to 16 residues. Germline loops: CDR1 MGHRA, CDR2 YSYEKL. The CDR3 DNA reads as TGCGCCAGCAGCCAAGTAGACAGCAATCTTAATCAGCCCCAGCATTTT. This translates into CASSQVDSNLNQPQHF.

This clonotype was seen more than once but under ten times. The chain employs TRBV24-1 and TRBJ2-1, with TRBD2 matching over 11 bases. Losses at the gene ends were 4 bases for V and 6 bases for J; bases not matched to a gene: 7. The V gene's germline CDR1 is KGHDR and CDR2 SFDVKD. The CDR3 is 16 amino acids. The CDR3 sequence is CATSEPLAGVGNEQFF. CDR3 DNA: TGTGCCACCAGTGAGCCACTAGCGGGAGTGGGCAATGAGCAGTTCTTC.

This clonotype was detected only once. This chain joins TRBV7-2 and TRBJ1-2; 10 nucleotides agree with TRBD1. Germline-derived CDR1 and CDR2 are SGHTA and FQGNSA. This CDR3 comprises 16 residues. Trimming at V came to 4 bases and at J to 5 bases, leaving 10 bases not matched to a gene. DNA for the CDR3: TGTGCCAGCAGCTCTCAGGACAGGGACAGGGGTTATGGCTACACCTTC. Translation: CASSSQDRDRGYGYTF.

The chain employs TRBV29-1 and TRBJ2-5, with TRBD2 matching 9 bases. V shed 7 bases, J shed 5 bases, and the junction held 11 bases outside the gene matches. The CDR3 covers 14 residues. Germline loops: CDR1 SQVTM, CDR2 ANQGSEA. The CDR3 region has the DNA TGCAGCGCCGGACCGACTAGCGGCACCGAGACCCAGTACTTC. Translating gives CSAGPTSGTETQYF.

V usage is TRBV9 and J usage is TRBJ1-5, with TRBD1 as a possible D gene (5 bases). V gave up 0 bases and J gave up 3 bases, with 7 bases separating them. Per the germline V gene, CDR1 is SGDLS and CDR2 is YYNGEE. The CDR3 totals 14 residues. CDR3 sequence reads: CASSVGGDNQPQHF. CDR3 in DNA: TGTGCCAGCAGCGTAGGAGGGGACAATCAGCCCCAGCATTTT.

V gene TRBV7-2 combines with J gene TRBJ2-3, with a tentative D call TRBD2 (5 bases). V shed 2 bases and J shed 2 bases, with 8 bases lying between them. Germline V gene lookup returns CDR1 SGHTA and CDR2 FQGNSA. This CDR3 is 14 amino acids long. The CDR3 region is CASSLSLVTDTQYF. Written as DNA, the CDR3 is TGTGCCAGCAGCTTATCACTAGTCACAGATACGCAGTATTTT.

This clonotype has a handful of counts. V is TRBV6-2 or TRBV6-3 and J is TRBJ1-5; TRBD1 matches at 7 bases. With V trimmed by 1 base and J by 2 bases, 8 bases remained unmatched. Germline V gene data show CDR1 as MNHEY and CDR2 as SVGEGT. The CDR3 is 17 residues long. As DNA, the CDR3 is TGTGCCAGCAGTTACTACCCAGGGGGGAGAGGCAATCAGCCCCAGCATTTT. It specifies CASSYYPGGRGNQPQHF.

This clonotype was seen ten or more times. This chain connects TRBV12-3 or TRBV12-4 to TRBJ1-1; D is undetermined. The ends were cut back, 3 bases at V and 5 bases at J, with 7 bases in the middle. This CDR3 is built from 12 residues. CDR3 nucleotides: TGTGCCAGCAGTTTGAGAAGGACTGAAGCTTTCTTT. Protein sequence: CASSLRRTEAFF.

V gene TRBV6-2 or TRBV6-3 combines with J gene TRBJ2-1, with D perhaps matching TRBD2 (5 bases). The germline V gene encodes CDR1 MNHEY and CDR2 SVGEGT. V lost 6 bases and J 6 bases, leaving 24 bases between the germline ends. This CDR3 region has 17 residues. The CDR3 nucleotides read TGTGCCAGCAGACGGTGGGAACGGGATGGGCCGGCCAATGAGCAGTTCTTC. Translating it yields CASRRWERDGPANEQFF.

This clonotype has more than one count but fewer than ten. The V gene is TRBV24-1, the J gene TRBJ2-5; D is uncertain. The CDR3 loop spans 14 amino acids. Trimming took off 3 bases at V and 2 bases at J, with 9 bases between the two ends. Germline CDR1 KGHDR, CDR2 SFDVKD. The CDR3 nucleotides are TGTGCCACCAGTGATCCCTCTCGACAAGAGACCCAGTACTTC. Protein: CATSDPSRQETQYF.

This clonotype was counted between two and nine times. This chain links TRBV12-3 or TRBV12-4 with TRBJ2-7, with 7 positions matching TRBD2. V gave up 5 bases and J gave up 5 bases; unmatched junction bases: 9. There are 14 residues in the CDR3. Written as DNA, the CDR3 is TGTGCCAGCAGTCGGCGGGACTATCGGGACGAGCAGTACTTC. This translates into CASSRRDYRDEQYF.

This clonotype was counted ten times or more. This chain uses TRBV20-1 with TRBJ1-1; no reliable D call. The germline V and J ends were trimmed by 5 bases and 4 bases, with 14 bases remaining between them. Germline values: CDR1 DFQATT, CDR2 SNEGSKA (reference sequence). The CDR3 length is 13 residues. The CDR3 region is CSALGQLGTEAFF. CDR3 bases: TGCAGTGCTCTAGGGCAGCTTGGCACTGAAGCTTTCTTT.

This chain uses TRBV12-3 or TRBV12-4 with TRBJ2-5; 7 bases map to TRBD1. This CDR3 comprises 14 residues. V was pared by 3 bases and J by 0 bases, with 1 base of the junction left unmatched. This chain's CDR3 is CASSFGQDQETQYF. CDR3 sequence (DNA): TGTGCCAGCAGTTTCGGACAGGACCAAGAGACCCAGTACTTC.

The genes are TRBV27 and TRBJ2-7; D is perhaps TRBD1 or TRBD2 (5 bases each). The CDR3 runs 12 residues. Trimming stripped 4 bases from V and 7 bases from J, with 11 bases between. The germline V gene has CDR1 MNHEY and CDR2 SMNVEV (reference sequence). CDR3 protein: CASSSLWGEQYF. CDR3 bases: TGTGCCAGCAGTTCCCTGTGGGGGGAGCAGTACTTC.